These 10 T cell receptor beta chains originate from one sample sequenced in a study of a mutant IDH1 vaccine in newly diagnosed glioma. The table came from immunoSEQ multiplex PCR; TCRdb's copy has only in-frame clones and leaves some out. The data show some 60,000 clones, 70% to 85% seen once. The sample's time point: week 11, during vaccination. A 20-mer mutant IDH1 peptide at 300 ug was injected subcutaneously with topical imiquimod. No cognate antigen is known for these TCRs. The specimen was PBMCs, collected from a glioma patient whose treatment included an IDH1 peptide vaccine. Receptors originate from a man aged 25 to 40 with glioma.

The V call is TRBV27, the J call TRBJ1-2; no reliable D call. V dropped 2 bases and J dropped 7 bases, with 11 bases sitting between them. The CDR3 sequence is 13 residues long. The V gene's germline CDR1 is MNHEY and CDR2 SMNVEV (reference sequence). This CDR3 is CASSLGFDGGYTF. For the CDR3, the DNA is TGTGCCAGCAGTTTAGGGTTTGACGGTGGCTACACCTTC.

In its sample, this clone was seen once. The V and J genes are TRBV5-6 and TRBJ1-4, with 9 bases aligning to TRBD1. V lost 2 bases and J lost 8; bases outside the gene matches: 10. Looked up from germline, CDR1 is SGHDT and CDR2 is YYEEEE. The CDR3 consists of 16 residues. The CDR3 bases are TGTGCCAGCAGCTTTCGGAACAGGGGGCTTTCCGAAAAACTGTTTTTT. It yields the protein CASSFRNRGLSEKLFF. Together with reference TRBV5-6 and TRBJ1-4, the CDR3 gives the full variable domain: DAGVTQSPTHLIKTRGQQVTLRCSPKSGHDTVSWYQQALGQGPQFIFQYYEEEERQRGNFPDRFSGHQFPNYSSELNVNALLLGDSALYLCASSFRNRGLSEKLFFGSGTQLSVL.

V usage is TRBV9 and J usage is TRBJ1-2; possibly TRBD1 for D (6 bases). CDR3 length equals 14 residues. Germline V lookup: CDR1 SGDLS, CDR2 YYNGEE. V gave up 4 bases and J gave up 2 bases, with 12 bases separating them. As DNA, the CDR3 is TGTGCCAGCAGCCAAGGCGACAGGAACTATGGCTACACCTTC. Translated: CASSQGDRNYGYTF.

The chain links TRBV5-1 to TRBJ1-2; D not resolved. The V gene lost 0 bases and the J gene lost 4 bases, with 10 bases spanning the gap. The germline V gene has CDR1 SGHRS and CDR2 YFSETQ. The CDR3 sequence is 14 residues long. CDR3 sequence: CASSLDGVAYGYTF. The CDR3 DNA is TGCGCCAGCAGCTTGGATGGGGTGGCCTATGGCTACACCTTC.

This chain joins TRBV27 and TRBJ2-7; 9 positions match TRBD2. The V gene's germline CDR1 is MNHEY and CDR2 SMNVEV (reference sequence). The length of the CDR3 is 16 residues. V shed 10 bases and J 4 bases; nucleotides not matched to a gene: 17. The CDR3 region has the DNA TGTGCCACCTCTCGGACTAGCGTCATTGCATGGTACGAGCAGTACTTC. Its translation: CATSRTSVIAWYEQYF.

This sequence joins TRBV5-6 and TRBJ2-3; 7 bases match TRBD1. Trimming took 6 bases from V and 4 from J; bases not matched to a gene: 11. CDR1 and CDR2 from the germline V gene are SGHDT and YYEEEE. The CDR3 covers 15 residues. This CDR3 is CASTLQGRGADTQYF. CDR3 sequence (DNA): TGTGCCAGCACGCTACAGGGGAGAGGGGCAGATACGCAGTATTTT.

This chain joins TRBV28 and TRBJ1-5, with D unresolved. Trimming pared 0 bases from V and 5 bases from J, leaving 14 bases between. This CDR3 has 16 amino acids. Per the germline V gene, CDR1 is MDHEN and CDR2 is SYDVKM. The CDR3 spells CASSLWIRGGYQPQHF. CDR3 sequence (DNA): TGTGCCAGCAGTTTATGGATCCGGGGAGGTTATCAGCCCCAGCATTTT. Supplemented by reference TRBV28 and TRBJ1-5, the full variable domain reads DVKVTQSSRYLVKRTGEKVFLECVQDMDHENMFWYRQDPGLGLRLIYFSYDVKMKEKGDIPEGYSVSREKKERFSLILESASTNQTSMYLCASSLWIRGGYQPQHFGDGTRLSIL.

The CDR3 sequence is CATSLINEKLFF. CDR3 in DNA: TGTGCCACCAGTCTGATTAATGAAAAACTGTTTTTT. The J gene is TRBJ1-4, the V gene TRBV15; D call uncertain. Germline CDR1 is LNHNV and CDR2 is YYDKDF (reference sequence). V lost 6 bases and J 4 bases, leaving 6 bases between the germline ends. This CDR3 comprises 12 residues.

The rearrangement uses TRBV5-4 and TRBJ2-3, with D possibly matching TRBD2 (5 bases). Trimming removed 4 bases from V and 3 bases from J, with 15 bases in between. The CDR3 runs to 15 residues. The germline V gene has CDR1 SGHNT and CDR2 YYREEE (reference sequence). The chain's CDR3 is CASSLPGSGTDTQYF. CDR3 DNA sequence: TGTGCCAGCAGCCTCCCCGGGTCGGGAACAGATACGCAGTATTTT.

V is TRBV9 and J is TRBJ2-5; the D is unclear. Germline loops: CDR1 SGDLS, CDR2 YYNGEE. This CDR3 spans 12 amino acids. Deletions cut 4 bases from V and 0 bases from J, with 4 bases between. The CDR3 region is CASSRYQETQYF. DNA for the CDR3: TGTGCCAGCAGCCGTTACCAAGAGACCCAGTACTTC.